This T cell receptor (beta chain) was sequenced for a study of tumor-infiltrating lymphocytes in oesophageal squamous cell carcinoma. This clonotype was recorded a few times. TCRdb independently ran MiXCR on the PCR reads; one entry per CDR3 protein. Of about 16,000 distinct CDR3 sequences in the sample, 45% to 50% are singletons; the top ten hold 23%. The V end lost 2 bases, the J end lost 4 bases, and 15 bases lay between the germline ends. Germline-derived CDR1 and CDR2 are SGHAT and FQDESV (reference sequence). There are 16 residues in the CDR3. Source material: esophageal tumor tissue. This clonotype was sampled from a male donor with esophageal squamous cell carcinoma. The V gene is TRBV11-1, the J gene TRBJ2-1; D is undetermined. The chain's CDR3 is CASSLFITEPYNEQFF. The CDR3 region has the DNA TGTGCCAGCAGCTTATTTATAACGGAGCCGTACAATGAGCAGTTCTTC.